This TCR beta chain was observed in a study of cytotoxic CD8 clonotypes in ibrutinib-treated CLL. Germline CDR1 is SNHLY and CDR2 is FYNNEI. CDR3 length: 15 residues. V shed 1 base and J 2 bases; nucleotides not matched to a gene: 4. Clones were sequenced by immunoSEQ multiplex PCR, and TCRdb holds only the in-frame ones, with some missing. The sample gives about 140,000 clones, 60% to 85% of which show up once; about 27% is in the top ten. The sequence was obtained from a human donor with chronic lymphocytic leukemia. The rearrangement links TRBV2 to TRBJ1-2; 7 nucleotides line up with TRBD1. Specimen: PBMCs, collected after 12 months of ibrutinib treatment. The CDR3 protein is CASSEGTGLNYGYTF. As DNA, the CDR3 is TGTGCCAGCAGTGAAGGGACAGGATTAAACTATGGCTACACCTTC. The complete variable domain, with remaining parts taken from reference TRBV2 and TRBJ1-2, reads EPEVTQTPSHQVTQMGQEVILRCVPISNHLYFYWYRQILGQKVEFLVSFYNNEISEKSEIFDDQFSVERPDGSNFTLKIRSTKLEDSAMYFCASSEGTGLNYGYTFGSGTRLTVV.